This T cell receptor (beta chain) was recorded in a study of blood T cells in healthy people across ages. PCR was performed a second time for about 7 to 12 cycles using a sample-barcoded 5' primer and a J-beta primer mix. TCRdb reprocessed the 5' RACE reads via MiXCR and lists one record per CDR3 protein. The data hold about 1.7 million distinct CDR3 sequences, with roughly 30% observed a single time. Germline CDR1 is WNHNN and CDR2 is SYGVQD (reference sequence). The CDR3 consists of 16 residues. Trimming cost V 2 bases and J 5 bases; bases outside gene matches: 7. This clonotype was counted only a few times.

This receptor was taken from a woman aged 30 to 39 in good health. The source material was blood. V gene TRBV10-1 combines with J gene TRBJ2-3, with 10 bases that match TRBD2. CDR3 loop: CASSEVRLAGEDTQYF. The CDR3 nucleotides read TGCGCCAGCAGTGAGGTCCGGCTAGCGGGGGAAGATACGCAGTATTTT.